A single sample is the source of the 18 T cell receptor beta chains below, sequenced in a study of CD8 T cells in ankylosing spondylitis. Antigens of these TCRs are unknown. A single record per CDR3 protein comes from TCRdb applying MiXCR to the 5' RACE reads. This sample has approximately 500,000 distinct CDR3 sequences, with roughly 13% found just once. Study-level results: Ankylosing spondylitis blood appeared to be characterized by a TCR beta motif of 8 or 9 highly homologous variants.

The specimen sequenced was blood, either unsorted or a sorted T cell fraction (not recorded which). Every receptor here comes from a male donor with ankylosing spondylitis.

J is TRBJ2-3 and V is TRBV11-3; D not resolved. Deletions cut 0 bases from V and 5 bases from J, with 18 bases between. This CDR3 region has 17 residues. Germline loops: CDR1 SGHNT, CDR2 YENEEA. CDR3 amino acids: CASSLDGRSPSLDTQYF. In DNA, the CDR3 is TGTGCCAGCAGCTTAGATGGGCGGTCCCCCTCTCTAGATACGCAGTATTTT.

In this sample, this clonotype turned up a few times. The CDR3 loop is CASSFPTRAVDYGYTF. CDR3 DNA sequence: TGTGCCAGCAGCTTCCCGACACGGGCGGTGGACTATGGCTACACCTTC. This chain connects TRBV11-2 to TRBJ1-2; D unresolved. Trimming took 3 bases from V and 3 from J, leaving 17 bases between them. Germline V lookup: CDR1 SGHAT, CDR2 FQNNGV. CDR3 length: 16 residues.

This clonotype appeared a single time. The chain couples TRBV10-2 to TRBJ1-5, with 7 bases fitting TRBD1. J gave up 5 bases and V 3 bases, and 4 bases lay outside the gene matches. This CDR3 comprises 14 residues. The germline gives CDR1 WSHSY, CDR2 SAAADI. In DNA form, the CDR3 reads TGCGCCAGCAGTGATTTGACAGGGTATCAGCCCCAGCATTTT. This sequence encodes CASSDLTGYQPQHF.

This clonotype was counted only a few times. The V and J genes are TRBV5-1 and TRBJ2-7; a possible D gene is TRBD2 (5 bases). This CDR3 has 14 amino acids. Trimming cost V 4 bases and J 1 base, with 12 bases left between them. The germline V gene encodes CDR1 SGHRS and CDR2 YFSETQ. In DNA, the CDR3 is TGCGCCAGCAGCCGATGGGGAGATTCCTACGAGCAGTACGTC. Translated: CASSRWGDSYEQYV.

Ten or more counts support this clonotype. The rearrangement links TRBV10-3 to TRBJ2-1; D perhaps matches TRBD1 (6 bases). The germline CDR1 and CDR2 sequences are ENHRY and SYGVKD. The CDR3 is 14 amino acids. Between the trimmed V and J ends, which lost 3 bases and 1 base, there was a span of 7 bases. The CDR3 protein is CAISEGGSYNEQFF. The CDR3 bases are TGTGCCATCAGTGAAGGGGGTTCCTACAATGAGCAGTTCTTC.

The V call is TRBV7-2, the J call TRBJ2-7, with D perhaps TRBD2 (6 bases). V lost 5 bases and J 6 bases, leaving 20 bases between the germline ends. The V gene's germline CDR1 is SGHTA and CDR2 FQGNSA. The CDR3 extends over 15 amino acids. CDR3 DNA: TGTGCCAGCAGCGCCCGACTAGATAGGTTAGGCGAGCAGTACTTC. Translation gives CASSARLDRLGEQYF.

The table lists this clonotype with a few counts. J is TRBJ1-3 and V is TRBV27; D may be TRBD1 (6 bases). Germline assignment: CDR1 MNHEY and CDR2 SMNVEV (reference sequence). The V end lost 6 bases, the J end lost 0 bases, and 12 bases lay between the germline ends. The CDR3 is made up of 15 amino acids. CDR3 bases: TGTGCCAGCAGACTAACAGGGATCTCTGGAAACACCATATATTTT. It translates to CASRLTGISGNTIYF.

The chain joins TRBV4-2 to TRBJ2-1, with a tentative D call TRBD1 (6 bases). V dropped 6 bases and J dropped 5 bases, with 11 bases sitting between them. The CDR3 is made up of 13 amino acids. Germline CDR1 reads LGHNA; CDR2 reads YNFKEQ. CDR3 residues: CASRGSGDNEQFF. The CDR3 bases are TGTGCCAGCAGGGGATCAGGGGACAATGAGCAGTTCTTC.

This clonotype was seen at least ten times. The CDR3, as DNA: TGCAGCGTTGGCGGGCCCCTTGGGGAGACCCAGTACTTC. Protein: CSVGGPLGETQYF. This chain joins TRBV29-1 and TRBJ2-5; D is possibly TRBD2 (5 bases). The V gene's germline CDR1 is SQVTM and CDR2 ANQGSEA. This CDR3 has 13 residues. V lost 4 bases and J 5 bases, leaving 14 bases between the germline ends.

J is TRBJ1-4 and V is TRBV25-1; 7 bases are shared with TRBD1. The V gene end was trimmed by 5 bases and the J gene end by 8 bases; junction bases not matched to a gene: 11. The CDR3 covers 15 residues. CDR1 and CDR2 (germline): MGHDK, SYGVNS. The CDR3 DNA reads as TGTGCCAGCAGTACCCAGGGGGAGGTATGGGAAAAACTGTTTTTT. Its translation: CASSTQGEVWEKLFF. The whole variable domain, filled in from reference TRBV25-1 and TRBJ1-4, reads EADIYQTPRYLVIGTGKKITLECSQTMGHDKMYWYQQDPGMELHLIHYSYGVNSTEKGDLSSESTVSRIRTEHFPLTLESARPSHTSQYLCASSTQGEVWEKLFFGSGTQLSVL.

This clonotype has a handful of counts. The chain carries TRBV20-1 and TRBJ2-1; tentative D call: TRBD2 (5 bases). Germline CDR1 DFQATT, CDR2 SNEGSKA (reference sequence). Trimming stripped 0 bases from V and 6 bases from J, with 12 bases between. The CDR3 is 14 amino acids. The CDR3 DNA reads TGCAGTGCTAGAGATCTTCGGGGAACCAATGAGCAGTTCTTC. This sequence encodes CSARDLRGTNEQFF.

The DNA for the CDR3 is TGTGCCAGCAGTTTTTTGGGGGTCAGGGGACAGGCTTTCTTT. Amino acid sequence: CASSFLGVRGQAFF. V is TRBV27 and J is TRBJ1-1, with 7 bases matching TRBD1. This CDR3 spans 14 amino acids. J lost 11 bases, V lost 3 bases, and 12 bases had no gene match. Germline CDR1 and CDR2: MNHEY and SMNVEV (reference sequence).

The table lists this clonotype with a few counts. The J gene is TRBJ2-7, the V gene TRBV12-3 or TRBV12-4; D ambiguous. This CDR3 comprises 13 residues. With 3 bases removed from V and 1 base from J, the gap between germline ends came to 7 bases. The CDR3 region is CASSLFASYEQYF. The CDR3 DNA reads TGTGCCAGCAGTTTGTTCGCGTCCTACGAGCAGTACTTC.

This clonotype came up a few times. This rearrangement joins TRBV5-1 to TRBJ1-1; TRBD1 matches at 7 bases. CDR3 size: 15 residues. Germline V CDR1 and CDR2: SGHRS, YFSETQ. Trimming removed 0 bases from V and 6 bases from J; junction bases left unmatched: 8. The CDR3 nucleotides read TGCGCCAGCAGCTTGGAACAACAGGGGTTGTCTGAAGCTTTCTTT. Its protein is CASSLEQQGLSEAFF.

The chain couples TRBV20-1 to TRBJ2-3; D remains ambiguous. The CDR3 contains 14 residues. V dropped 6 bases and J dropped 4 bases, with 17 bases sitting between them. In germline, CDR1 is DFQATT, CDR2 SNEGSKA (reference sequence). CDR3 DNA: TGCAGTGCCCATGAGACACATGGGGCAGATACGCAGTATTTT. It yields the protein CSAHETHGADTQYF.

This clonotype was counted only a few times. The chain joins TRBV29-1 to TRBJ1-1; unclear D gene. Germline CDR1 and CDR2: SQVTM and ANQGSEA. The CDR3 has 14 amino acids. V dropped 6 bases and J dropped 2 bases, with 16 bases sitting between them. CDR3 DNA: TGCAGCGTCGGCAGGACGTCAGGTAACACTGAAGCTTTCTTT. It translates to CSVGRTSGNTEAFF.

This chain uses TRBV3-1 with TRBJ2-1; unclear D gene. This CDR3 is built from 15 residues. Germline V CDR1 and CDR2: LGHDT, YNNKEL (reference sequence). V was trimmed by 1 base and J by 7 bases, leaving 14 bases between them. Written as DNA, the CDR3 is TGTGCCAGCAGCCAAGCAGGACCGAGTACGAATGAGCAGTTCTTC. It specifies CASSQAGPSTNEQFF.

CDR3 sequence reads: CASSSEQGDEKLFF. The CDR3 DNA follows: TGTGCCAGCAGCTCAGAACAGGGAGATGAAAAACTGTTTTTT. V gene TRBV7-9 combines with J gene TRBJ1-4; D is perhaps TRBD1 (6 bases). Germline CDR1 is SEHNR and CDR2 is FQNEAQ (reference sequence). V shed 4 bases and J shed 6 bases, with 12 bases lying between them. The CDR3 totals 14 residues. Variable domain in full (rest from reference TRBV7-9 and TRBJ1-4): DTGVSQNPRHKITKRGQNVTFRCDPISEHNRLYWYRQTLGQGPEFLTYFQNEAQLEKSRLLSDRFSAERPKGSFSTLEIQRTEQGDSAMYLCASSSEQGDEKLFFGSGTQLSVL.